The 16 T cell receptor beta chains below were found in one sample sequenced in a study of T cell responses to AZD1222 COVID-19 vaccine. Libraries were prepared by immunoSEQ multiplex PCR; TCRdb keeps only in-frame clonotypes and omits some of them. This table holds about 150,000 clones, 80% to 90% found once. The sequenced sample was peripheral blood, obtained after recovery from COVID-19. The receptors shown here come from an adult who had recovered from COVID-19.

The chain couples TRBV4-2 to TRBJ2-7; 11 bases fit TRBD2. Trimming removed 0 bases from V and 0 bases from J; junction bases left unmatched: 7. Per germline, CDR1 LGHNA and CDR2 YNFKEQ. The CDR3 spans 18 residues. The CDR3 DNA follows: TGTGCCAGCAGCCAAGAAATGGTCGGACTAGCGGGCTCCTACGAGCAGTACTTC. It is translated as CASSQEMVGLAGSYEQYF.

This sequence joins TRBV9 and TRBJ2-5; 8 nucleotides agree with TRBD1. Germline V gene data show CDR1 as SGDLS and CDR2 as YYNGEE. With V trimmed by 4 bases and J by 5 bases, 13 bases remained unmatched. The CDR3 spans 16 residues. CDR3 DNA sequence: TGTGCCAGCAGCCGATCGGGACAGGCGGTAGGGGAGACCCAGTACTTC. Its protein is CASSRSGQAVGETQYF.

V and J are TRBV7-9 and TRBJ1-6; D is undetermined. Germline CDR1 and CDR2: SEHNR and FQNEAQ (reference sequence). The CDR3 runs to 14 residues. V lost 4 bases and J 5 bases, leaving 9 bases between the germline ends. The CDR3 loop reads CASSSGRHNSPLHF. CDR3 bases: TGTGCCAGCAGCTCCGGACGGCATAATTCACCCCTCCACTTT.

A note on this clone: Other DNA sequences in the sample encode the same CDR3. The chain uses TRBV2 and TRBJ1-5; the match to TRBD1 covers 10 bases. The CDR3 has 14 residues. Germline CDR1 is SNHLY and CDR2 is FYNNEI. V shed 6 bases and J 6 bases; nucleotides not matched to a gene: 5. The chain's CDR3 is CASSVDRGRQPQHF. DNA of the CDR3: TGTGCCAGCAGCGTAGACAGGGGGCGTCAGCCCCAGCATTTT. Filled out from reference TRBV2 and TRBJ1-5, the complete variable domain reads EPEVTQTPSHQVTQMGQEVILRCVPISNHLYFYWYRQILGQKVEFLVSFYNNEISEKSEIFDDQFSVERPDGSNFTLKIRSTKLEDSAMYFCASSVDRGRQPQHFGDGTRLSIL.

The rearrangement uses TRBV6-5 and TRBJ1-6, with a tentative D call TRBD1 (5 bases). From germline, CDR1 is MNHEY and CDR2 SVGAGI. The CDR3 spans 14 residues. V was clipped by 6 bases and J by 8 bases, with 14 bases between them. The CDR3 spells CASRVGGVYSPLHF. DNA of the CDR3: TGTGCCAGCAGGGTCGGGGGAGTTTATTCACCCCTCCACTTT.

The chain has TRBV27 and TRBJ2-2; no clear D gene. The CDR3 totals 12 residues. V was clipped by 6 bases and J by 3 bases, with 5 bases between them. Germline loops: CDR1 MNHEY, CDR2 SMNVEV (reference sequence). CDR3 sequence: CASRMDTGELFF. Written as DNA, the CDR3 is TGTGCCAGCAGAATGGACACCGGGGAGCTGTTTTTT.

The gene calls are TRBV28 and TRBJ2-4; D may match TRBD1 or TRBD2 (6 bases each). The CDR3 has 15 residues. The V end lost 6 bases, the J end lost 0 bases, and 12 bases lay between the germline ends. In germline, CDR1 is MDHEN, CDR2 SYDVKM. The CDR3 DNA is TGTGCCAGCAGCCCCGGGGGACAAGCCAAAAACATTCAGTACTTC. This translates into CASSPGGQAKNIQYF.

V gene TRBV7-8 combines with J gene TRBJ1-5, with D unclear. The CDR3 runs to 17 residues. V shed 1 base and J shed 1 base, with 14 bases lying between them. Germline V gives CDR1 SGHVS, CDR2 FQNEAQ. The CDR3 coding sequence is TGTGCCAGCAGCTTAGGGACGGATCGGGCAAGCAATCAGCCCCAGCATTTT. This sequence encodes CASSLGTDRASNQPQHF.

This clone occurred once. The chain carries TRBV3-1 (or the pseudogene TRBV3-2) and TRBJ2-5, with a weak D call TRBD2 (6 bases). The V end lost 4 bases, the J end lost 5 bases, and 20 bases lay between the germline ends. In germline, CDR1 is LGHDT, CDR2 YNNKEL (reference sequence). The length of the CDR3 is 16 residues. The CDR3 DNA is TGTGCCAGCAGCCTGGTCCGGCCAGGGAGGTTGGAGACCCAGTACTTC. This codes for CASSLVRPGRLETQYF.

The CDR3 sequence is CSVRARGAHEQFF. DNA of the CDR3: TGCAGCGTTCGGGCTCGCGGGGCTCATGAGCAGTTCTTC. The chain joins TRBV29-1 to TRBJ2-1, with D possibly being TRBD2 (6 bases). Germline V gives CDR1 SQVTM, CDR2 ANQGSEA. The CDR3 spans 13 residues. V lost 5 bases, J lost 8 bases, and 16 bases lay in between.

The rearrangement uses TRBV5-1 and TRBJ2-3, with D possibly TRBD1 on 5 matching bases. Per germline, CDR1 SGHRS and CDR2 YFSETQ. The CDR3 totals 16 residues. Trimming removed 0 bases at V and 0 bases at J, with 11 bases between. The CDR3 bases are TGCGCCAGCAGCTTGGATGGTCAGGGAAGCACAGATACGCAGTATTTT. Amino acids: CASSLDGQGSTDTQYF.

This clone has just one count. The chain couples TRBV2 to TRBJ2-5; D perhaps matches TRBD2 (6 bases). In germline, CDR1 is SNHLY, CDR2 FYNNEI. Trimming took 6 bases from V and 10 from J, leaving 18 bases between them. This CDR3 region has 13 residues. The CDR3 DNA is TGTGCCAGCAGGGACGGACCTTGGGGGGTCCAGTACTTC. Translation gives CASRDGPWGVQYF.

V gene TRBV4-3 combines with J gene TRBJ1-1; D unresolved. This CDR3 contains 15 residues. CDR1 LGHNA and CDR2 YSLEER come from the germline V gene. Between the trimmed V and J ends, which lost 1 base and 3 bases, there was a span of 12 bases. The DNA for the CDR3 is TGCGCCAGCAGCCAAGCCGTCCTCGGGGACACTGAAGCTTTCTTT. Its protein is CASSQAVLGDTEAFF.

The V call is TRBV19, the J call TRBJ1-2; D may be TRBD1 (5 bases). CDR1 LNHDA and CDR2 SQIVND come from the germline V gene (reference sequence). This CDR3 contains 15 residues. V lost 6 bases, J lost 2 bases, and 16 bases lay in between. CDR3 loop: CASSPRGEKNYGYTF. The CDR3 bases are TGTGCCAGTAGCCCGCGGGGGGAGAAGAACTATGGCTACACCTTC.

This clone was found a few times. This CDR3 is CASTGGGADEQYF. The CDR3 DNA reads TGTGCCAGCACCGGCGGGGGGGCCGACGAGCAGTACTTC. The rearrangement joins TRBV6-5 to TRBJ2-7, with TRBD2 matching over 9 bases. V lost 7 bases to trimming and J lost 5 bases; unmatched junction nucleotides: 6. The V gene's germline CDR1 is MNHEY and CDR2 SVGAGI. This CDR3 comprises 13 residues.

The V call is TRBV5-6, the J call TRBJ2-1, with 7 bases that match TRBD2. Trimming cost V 0 bases and J 0 bases; bases outside gene matches: 6. This CDR3 is 17 amino acids long. Germline CDR1 is SGHDT and CDR2 is YYEEEE. CDR3 amino acids: CASSLAPSGSSYNEQFF. In DNA form, the CDR3 reads TGTGCCAGCAGCTTGGCCCCTAGCGGCAGCTCCTACAATGAGCAGTTCTTC. The whole variable domain, remainder taken from reference TRBV5-6 and TRBJ2-1, is DAGVTQSPTHLIKTRGQQVTLRCSPKSGHDTVSWYQQALGQGPQFIFQYYEEEERQRGNFPDRFSGHQFPNYSSELNVNALLLGDSALYLCASSLAPSGSSYNEQFFGPGTRLTVL.